One and the same sample provided the 22 T cell receptor beta chains below, sequenced in a study of technical replicates of blood from a few donors. Produced via immunoSEQ multiplex PCR; TCRdb's table is partial and in-frame only. The top ten hold roughly 0.39% of the sample, which has 100,000 or so clones, 90% to 96% seen once. The sample consisted of T cells isolated from PBMCs. Receptor source: a human donor in good health.

The chain employs TRBV29-1 and TRBJ2-7; 8 bases match TRBD2. The J segment lost 4 bases and the V segment lost 1 base, leaving 3 bases of the junction unmatched. Per germline, CDR1 SQVTM and CDR2 ANQGSEA. CDR3 length equals 13 residues. For the CDR3, the DNA is TGCAGCGTTGAAGGGACTAGCCTGTACGAGCAGTACTTC. It translates to CSVEGTSLYEQYF.

CDR3 nucleotides: TGCGCCAGCAGCCAACGGGACAGGGCAGACGAGCAGTACTTC. Translated, it gives CASSQRDRADEQYF. The V and J genes are TRBV4-1 and TRBJ2-7, with TRBD1 identical over 9 bases. The germline V gene encodes CDR1 MGHRA and CDR2 YSYEKL. The trim removed 2 bases at V and 5 bases at J, leaving 4 bases unmatched. This CDR3 spans 14 amino acids.

Turning to this clone: Germline and junction disagree at one end, which may indicate a read error. The chain employs TRBV19 and TRBJ1-3; D is ambiguous. This CDR3 is 16 amino acids long. CDR1 and CDR2 (germline): LNHDA, SQIVND (reference sequence). CDR3 in amino acids: CASSRFQVGSGNTIYF. CDR3 DNA sequence: TGTGCCAGCAGTAGGTTTCAGGTCGGCTCTGGAAACACCATATATTTT.

The chain is built from TRBV18 and TRBJ2-2, with D possibly matching TRBD2 (6 bases). The germline gives CDR1 KGHSH, CDR2 LQKENI. CDR3 length: 16 amino acids. Between the trimmed V and J ends, which lost 3 bases and 0 bases, there was a span of 11 bases. CDR3 protein: CASSPLGGTNTGELFF. The CDR3 nucleotides are TGTGCCAGCTCACCCCTTGGAGGGACGAACACCGGGGAGCTGTTTTTT.

The V call is TRBV19, the J call TRBJ2-7; 9 nucleotides match TRBD1. Trimming cost V 6 bases and J 6 bases; bases outside gene matches: 12. The CDR3 loop spans 15 amino acids. Germline values: CDR1 LNHDA, CDR2 SQIVND (reference sequence). The CDR3 DNA reads as TGTGCCAGTAGCTATGGGACAGGGAGACTCGGCGAGCAGTACTTC. It yields the protein CASSYGTGRLGEQYF.

In this sample, this clone turned up once. The chain combines TRBV5-4 with TRBJ2-5; D may be TRBD1 (6 bases). Germline-derived CDR1 and CDR2 are SGHNT and YYREEE (reference sequence). The CDR3 has 15 residues. V dropped 2 bases and J dropped 1 base, with 12 bases sitting between them. CDR3 region: CASSLTGIFQETQYF. The CDR3 region has the DNA TGTGCCAGCAGCTTAACAGGGATCTTCCAAGAGACCCAGTACTTC.

The chain has TRBV4-2 and TRBJ1-1, with 7 bases aligning to TRBD1. Looked up from germline, CDR1 is LGHNA and CDR2 is YNFKEQ. V lost 2 bases, J lost 9 bases, and 12 bases stayed unmatched. CDR3 length equals 15 residues. Here the CDR3 reads CASSQSGDSLGKAFF. Written as DNA, the CDR3 is TGTGCCAGCAGCCAATCCGGGGACAGCCTTGGTAAAGCTTTCTTT.

This clone is a singleton in its sample. This chain uses TRBV5-1 with TRBJ2-2; 8 bases align to TRBD2. The ends lost 2 bases at V and 4 bases at J; junction bases unmatched: 7. The V gene's germline CDR1 is SGHRS and CDR2 YFSETQ. The CDR3 totals 16 residues. Here the CDR3 reads CASSLIPGLVTGELFF. CDR3 sequence (DNA): TGCGCCAGCAGCTTAATACCGGGACTAGTCACCGGGGAGCTGTTTTTT.

This sequence joins TRBV13 and TRBJ2-1; 8 nucleotides align to TRBD2. This CDR3 has 16 residues. Germline values: CDR1 PRHDT, CDR2 FYEKMQ (reference sequence). Trimming at V came to 5 bases and at J to 7 bases, leaving 13 bases not matched to a gene. CDR3 loop: CASSPEFGLAGNEQFF. Written as DNA, the CDR3 is TGTGCCAGCAGCCCCGAGTTCGGACTAGCAGGGAATGAGCAGTTCTTC.

The chain employs TRBV30 and TRBJ1-4, with a tentative D call TRBD1 (6 bases). The CDR3 runs 14 residues. V shed 2 bases and J shed 2 bases, with 9 bases lying between them. Germline V lookup: CDR1 GTSNPN, CDR2 SVGIG (reference sequence). The CDR3 DNA reads TGTGCCTGGAGTAGGACAGTCACTAATGAAAAACTGTTTTTT. Protein sequence: CAWSRTVTNEKLFF.

The CDR3, as DNA: TGTGCCACCAGCAGGTGGGAGTCCCCTCACTATGGCTACACCTTC. As protein: CATSRWESPHYGYTF. V is TRBV15 and J is TRBJ1-2; no clear D. V lost 3 bases and J lost 3, with 14 bases in between. The CDR3 runs 15 residues. CDR1 is LNHNV and CDR2 is YYDKDF in the germline V gene (reference sequence).

This sequence joins TRBV5-6 and TRBJ1-3, with D perhaps TRBD1 (5 bases). The V and J ends lost 3 bases and 0 bases respectively, with 7 bases between them. The CDR3 is 14 residues long. Germline V CDR1 and CDR2: SGHDT, YYEEEE. For the CDR3, the DNA is TGTGCCAGCAGCTACCAGGGCTCTGGAAACACCATATATTTT. The encoded protein is CASSYQGSGNTIYF.

The V gene is TRBV7-9, the J gene TRBJ1-4, with D hard to call. V was cut by 1 base and J by 4 bases, with 7 bases left in between. The CDR3 consists of 14 residues. Germline V gives CDR1 SEHNR, CDR2 FQNEAQ (reference sequence). The CDR3: CASSLGQDNEKLFF. The CDR3 DNA reads TGTGCCAGCAGCTTAGGGCAGGATAATGAAAAACTGTTTTTT.

This chain connects TRBV27 to TRBJ2-7; D is perhaps TRBD1 (5 bases). CDR3 size: 15 residues. Deletions cut 4 bases from V and 0 bases from J, with 13 bases between. Germline CDR1 reads MNHEY; CDR2 reads SMNVEV (reference sequence). The CDR3 coding sequence is TGTGCCAGCAGTTCGTGGACACTTAGCTCCTACGAGCAGTACTTC. Residues: CASSSWTLSSYEQYF.

The rearrangement links TRBV27 to TRBJ2-7, with 8 bases fitting TRBD1. The length of the CDR3 is 13 residues. J lost 6 bases, V lost 5 bases, and 6 bases had no gene match. Germline V gene data show CDR1 as MNHEY and CDR2 as SMNVEV (reference sequence). CDR3 protein: CASSLVDRAEQYF. Here the CDR3 DNA reads TGTGCCAGCAGTCTCGTGGACAGGGCCGAGCAGTACTTC.

V is TRBV29-1 and J is TRBJ2-1; possibly TRBD2 for D (6 bases). The CDR3 has 16 residues. The V end was cut by 6 bases, the J end by 8 bases, with 26 bases between. The germline gives CDR1 SQVTM, CDR2 ANQGSEA. CDR3 coding DNA: TGCAGCGTGCTAGAATTATATAGCGGTATAATCGATGAGCAGTTCTTC. Encoded protein: CSVLELYSGIIDEQFF.

This chain links TRBV28 with TRBJ2-1; D is undetermined. The CDR3 loop spans 13 amino acids. Trimming stripped 7 bases from V and 10 bases from J, with 17 bases between. Germline CDR1 MDHEN, CDR2 SYDVKM. The CDR3 spells CASTLRLSTEQFF. The CDR3 DNA follows: TGTGCCAGCACCCTAAGACTTTCTACGGAGCAGTTCTTC.

The chain couples TRBV11-2 to TRBJ1-4; D uncertain. There are 15 residues in the CDR3. Trimming stripped 5 bases from V and 2 bases from J, with 12 bases between. CDR1 and CDR2 from the germline V gene are SGHAT and FQNNGV. Here the CDR3 DNA reads TGTGCCAGCAGCCCGGGAGGCGGGACTAATGAAAAACTGTTTTTT. Its translation: CASSPGGGTNEKLFF.

V gene TRBV19 combines with J gene TRBJ1-1, with a tentative D call TRBD1 (5 bases). Germline V CDR1 and CDR2: LNHDA, SQIVND (reference sequence). Trimming stripped 2 bases from V and 6 bases from J, with 7 bases between. This CDR3 region has 12 residues. The CDR3 spells CASSIWDSEAFF. DNA for the CDR3: TGTGCCAGTAGTATATGGGACTCTGAAGCTTTCTTT.

V usage is TRBV7-3 and J usage is TRBJ2-1; 8 bases map to TRBD2. CDR3 length: 14 residues. V shed 5 bases, J shed 3 bases, and the junction held 3 bases outside the gene matches. CDR1 and CDR2 from the germline V gene are SGHTA and FQGTGA. The CDR3 nucleotides read TGTGCCAGCAGCCGGGAGGGTATCTACAATGAGCAGTTCTTC. Translating gives CASSREGIYNEQFF.

CDR3 amino acids: CASRLAGYRADTQYF. In DNA, the CDR3 is TGTGCCAGCAGGCTAGCGGGATATCGGGCAGATACGCAGTATTTT. V is TRBV5-8 and J is TRBJ2-3, with 9 bases matching TRBD2. This CDR3 is 15 amino acids long. Looked up from germline, CDR1 is SGHTS and CDR2 is YDEGEE. The junction had 8 bases not matched to a gene; V was cut back by 5 bases and J by 4 bases. Drawing the rest from reference TRBV5-8 and TRBJ2-3, the complete variable domain is EAGVTQSPTHLIKTRGQQATLRCSPISGHTSVYWYQQALGLGLQFLLWYDEGEERNRGNFPPRFSGRQFPNYSSELNVNALELEDSALYLCASRLAGYRADTQYFGPGTRLTVL.

The chain has TRBV5-1 and TRBJ1-1; 8 bases are a match to TRBD1. The length of the CDR3 is 14 residues. Losses at the gene ends were 2 bases for V and 2 bases for J; bases not matched to a gene: 2. Looked up from germline, CDR1 is SGHRS and CDR2 is YFSETQ. DNA for the CDR3: TGCGCCAGCAGCTTAACAGGGGGTAACACTGAAGCTTTCTTT. Translated: CASSLTGGNTEAFF.